This T cell receptor (beta chain) was sequenced during a study of cytomegalovirus exposure and HLA in healthy donors. This clone was picked up one time. The antigen remains undetermined. Use of 60 Vbeta and 13 Jbeta primers characterized the PCR. Repertoires were generated with immunoSEQ multiplex PCR, while TCRdb's copy carries only in-frame clones and drops some. The table records 65,000 to 75,000 clones, around 63% of them present only once. Findings of the study overall: One cluster of highly shared sequence variants probably arose as a sequencing artifact.

Donors had nominal health at sampling but likely had unrecorded immune exposures. The sample consisted of PBMCs. The receptor's source is a woman in her thirties in good health and CMV-seronegative.

CDR3 in DNA: TGTGCCAGCGAATCGACAGGGGGGTCCTACAATGAGCAGTTCTTC. Translation gives CASESTGGSYNEQFF. The chain links TRBV25-1 to TRBJ2-1, with 9 positions matching TRBD1. V lost 8 bases to trimming and J lost 1 base; unmatched junction nucleotides: 6. The CDR3 runs 15 residues. Germline CDR1 is MGHDK and CDR2 is SYGVNS.